The clone carrying this T cell receptor (beta chain) was seen more than once but under ten times. Its antigen is as yet unknown. This entry is derived from a study of identical twins. V was pared by 4 bases and J by 3 bases, with 8 bases of the junction left unmatched. The CDR3 sequence is 15 residues long. The germline V gene encodes CDR1 SGHRS and CDR2 YFSETQ. Using its own MiXCR run on the 5' RACE reads, TCRdb lists one record per CDR3 protein. This sample has hundreds of thousands of distinct CDR3 sequences, with 6.5% to 8.5% found just once. Regarding the study as a whole: Cord blood beta clonotypes present at high abundance carried fewer insertions; no such pattern appeared in memory repertoires. Without tracking the same donors, conclusions rested on cross-sectional statistical analysis.

The sample was also reused in another study, on yellow fever vaccine responses in identical twins.

The TCR originated in a woman between 18 and 29 years old in good health. The chain links TRBV5-1 to TRBJ2-7; 9 bases line up with TRBD1. Specimen: memory (CD45RO+) T cells sorted from blood. As DNA, the CDR3 is TGCGCCAGCAGCCAATTACAGGGGGCCTTCTACGAGCAGTACTTC. Its translation: CASSQLQGAFYEQYF.